The 23 T cell receptor beta chains reported below all come from one sample, sequenced in a study of T cell repertoires in cytomegalovirus infection. Each CDR3 protein gets one entry after TCRdb re-called the reads with MiXCR. The sample comprises hundreds of thousands of distinct CDR3 sequences, 20% to 25% of which are singletons, and 7.5% to 9% rests with the top ten. The material sequenced was CD8+ T cells from PBMCs. Receptors were obtained from a human donor in good health (CMV status not recorded). Some clones in this sample may be carry-over from other donors' samples.

The chain employs TRBV11-1 and TRBJ2-7; a weak D match, TRBD2 (5 bases). The CDR3 covers 16 residues. The ends were cut back, 4 bases at V and 0 bases at J, with 16 bases in the middle. Per the germline V gene, CDR1 is SGHAT and CDR2 is FQDESV (reference sequence). Here the CDR3 DNA reads TGTGCCAGCAGCTCCATCAGCCCCCGGGGCTCCTACGAGCAGTACGTC. Its protein is CASSSISPRGSYEQYV.

The chain links TRBV11-1 to TRBJ2-7; 9 bases fit TRBD2. Germline V gene sequence: CDR1 SGHAT, CDR2 FQDESV (reference sequence). The J segment lost 0 bases and the V segment lost 4 bases, leaving 7 bases of the junction unmatched. The length of the CDR3 is 16 residues. CDR3 sequence (DNA): TGTGCCAGCAGCTCACATAGCGGGGGCCGCTCCTACGAGCAGTACGTC. Its protein is CASSSHSGGRSYEQYV.

The rearrangement joins TRBV27 to TRBJ2-7; 8 bases agree with TRBD2. V was pared by 3 bases and J by 5 bases, with 9 bases of the junction left unmatched. The CDR3 has 15 residues. Germline values: CDR1 MNHEY, CDR2 SMNVEV (reference sequence). The CDR3 DNA sequence: TGTGCCAGCAGTTTGATGGACGGGGGGGCGGACGAGCAGTACTTC. Its translation: CASSLMDGGADEQYF.

This clonotype was picked up a small number of times. The V gene is TRBV29-1, the J gene TRBJ1-1; D is perhaps TRBD1 (6 bases). The length of the CDR3 is 15 residues. The V end was cut by 6 bases, the J end by 2 bases, with 19 bases between. CDR1 and CDR2 (germline): SQVTM, ANQGSEA. This chain's CDR3 is CSVEFEQGSNTEAFF. The CDR3 DNA follows: TGCAGCGTCGAATTTGAACAGGGATCTAACACTGAAGCTTTCTTT.

The V call is TRBV6-5, the J call TRBJ2-5, with D perhaps TRBD1 (7 bases). This CDR3 spans 14 amino acids. Germline CDR1 MNHEY, CDR2 SVGAGI. The V and J ends lost 4 bases and 4 bases respectively, with 13 bases between them. CDR3 residues: CASSFQGGRETQYF. CDR3 DNA: TGTGCCAGCAGTTTCCAGGGGGGTCGAGAGACCCAGTACTTC.

For this clonotype: This may stem from a read error, because a much larger clone lies one nucleotide away. J is TRBJ1-5 and V is TRBV15, with D unclear. Trimming took off 0 bases at V and 1 base at J, with 7 bases between the two ends. CDR3 size: 15 residues. Germline CDR1 reads LNHNV; CDR2 reads YYDKDF (reference sequence). In nucleotides, the CDR3 is TGTGCCACCAGCAGAGACAAGGGCAGCAATCAGCCCCAGCATTTT. Translating it yields CATSRDKGSNQPQHF.

CDR3 region: CASSLVQGVENEQFF. CDR3 nucleotide sequence: TGTGCCAGCAGCTTAGTACAGGGGGTTGAGAATGAGCAGTTCTTC. The chain recombines TRBV13 with TRBJ2-1; TRBD1 aligns across 8 bases. The V gene's germline CDR1 is PRHDT and CDR2 FYEKMQ (reference sequence). The CDR3 totals 15 residues. J gave up 7 bases and V 1 base, and 6 bases lay outside the gene matches.

With regard to this clonotype: This may stem from a read error, because a much larger clone lies one nucleotide away. The chain combines TRBV7-6 with TRBJ2-1, with a weak D call TRBD2 (6 bases). The CDR3 contains 16 residues. Germline V gene sequence: CDR1 SGHVS, CDR2 FNYEAQ. As DNA, the CDR3 is TGTGCCGGCAGCCTCGGAGGGTATCCGGTCATTAATGAGCAGTTCTTC. Translated, it gives CAGSLGGYPVINEQFF.

DNA of the CDR3: TGTGCCAGCAGTGTCAGGGGGCTGCGGGACAATGAGCAGTTCTTC. Protein: CASSVRGLRDNEQFF. The rearrangement joins TRBV27 to TRBJ2-1; 8 bases match TRBD1. Trimming took 5 bases from V and 5 from J; bases not matched to a gene: 8. The germline V gene encodes CDR1 MNHEY and CDR2 SMNVEV (reference sequence). The CDR3 sequence is 15 residues long.

The rearrangement links TRBV28 to TRBJ2-1, with TRBD2 matching over 8 bases. V lost 4 bases to trimming and J lost 9 bases; unmatched junction nucleotides: 2. Germline loops: CDR1 MDHEN, CDR2 SYDVKM. The CDR3 totals 12 residues. The CDR3 is CASSSGRGEQFF. The CDR3, as DNA: TGTGCCAGCAGTTCCGGGAGGGGTGAGCAGTTCTTC.

In its sample, this clonotype was seen many times. The chain joins TRBV6-6 to TRBJ1-1; TRBD1 might be the D (5 bases). The V and J ends lost 4 bases and 7 bases respectively, with 7 bases between them. Germline CDR1 reads MNHNY; CDR2 reads SVGAGI (reference sequence). This CDR3 region has 11 residues. The CDR3 sequence: CASSLTGEAFF. The CDR3 DNA follows: TGTGCCAGCAGTTTAACAGGTGAAGCTTTCTTT.

This clonotype was detected many times. The rearrangement joins TRBV11-1 to TRBJ1-1, with D uncertain. V was pared by 3 bases and J by 8 bases, with 7 bases between. From germline, CDR1 is SGHAT and CDR2 FQDESV (reference sequence). This CDR3 has 11 residues. The CDR3 is CASSFGQEAFF. The CDR3, as DNA: TGTGCCAGCAGCTTCGGGCAAGAAGCTTTCTTT.

Comments on this clonotype: Since a much larger clone is just one base distant, this may be a read error. The J gene is TRBJ2-7, the V gene TRBV12-3 or TRBV12-4, with D tentatively TRBD1 (6 bases). With 7 bases removed from V and 2 bases from J, the gap between germline ends came to 12 bases. The CDR3 totals 13 residues. CDR3 DNA: TGTGCCAGCACCTCGGGACAAGCCTACGAGCAGTACTTC. Residues: CASTSGQAYEQYF.

This clonotype was counted ten times or more. The rearrangement uses TRBV28 and TRBJ2-3, with a tentative D call TRBD2 (6 bases). CDR1 is MDHEN, CDR2 SYDVKM, per germline. The CDR3 runs to 17 residues. The V end was cut by 1 base, the J end by 1 base, with 15 bases between. The CDR3 DNA reads as TGTGCCAGCAGTTTATTTTTGAGGGGCGGGGGCACAGATACGCAGTATTTT. This codes for CASSLFLRGGGTDTQYF.

The genes are TRBV18 and TRBJ1-4; 8 bases agree with TRBD1. The germline V gene has CDR1 KGHSH and CDR2 LQKENI. After removal of 0 bases from V and 5 bases from J, the junction contained 5 bases not matched to a gene. This CDR3 contains 16 residues. The CDR3 DNA is TGTGCCAGCTCACCACCGTTTACAGGGGGGAATGAAAAACTGTTTTTT. Its translation: CASSPPFTGGNEKLFF.

This clonotype was seen a few times. The rearrangement links TRBV5-1 to TRBJ2-5; D remains unclear. The CDR3 runs 15 residues. Germline CDR1 SGHRS, CDR2 YFSETQ. V shed 0 bases and J shed 5 bases, with 14 bases lying between them. CDR3 residues: CASSLAPVYRETQYF. The CDR3, as DNA: TGCGCCAGCAGCTTGGCCCCTGTGTATCGGGAGACCCAGTACTTC.

The chain couples TRBV6-1 to TRBJ2-3; 7 nucleotides match TRBD1. CDR3 length: 13 amino acids. From germline, CDR1 is MNHNS and CDR2 SASEGT. J lost 7 bases, V lost 3 bases, and 4 bases had no gene match. The CDR3 loop is CASSDPGQHTQYF. As DNA, the CDR3 is TGTGCCAGCAGTGACCCGGGACAGCATACGCAGTATTTT.

The chain uses TRBV20-1 and TRBJ1-2; TRBD1 aligns across 10 bases. Trimming at V came to 3 bases and at J to 7 bases, leaving 5 bases not matched to a gene. Germline V lookup: CDR1 DFQATT, CDR2 SNEGSKA (reference sequence). This CDR3 is built from 13 residues. CDR3 sequence reads: CSARDRGLGGYTF. The CDR3 nucleotides read TGCAGTGCTAGGGACAGGGGGTTGGGTGGCTACACCTTC.

Only a few counts were recorded for this clonotype. The V gene is TRBV2, the J gene TRBJ2-1; no firm D call. The CDR3 has 10 amino acids. CDR1 and CDR2 (germline): SNHLY, FYNNEI. Trimming pared 7 bases from V and 9 bases from J, leaving 7 bases between. CDR3 coding DNA: TGTGCCAGCAATAAGGGTGAGCAGTTCTTC. Amino acids: CASNKGEQFF.

Here the CDR3 DNA reads TGTGCCAGCAGCGTAGACCGGAGCTATGAGCAGTTCTTC. Encoded protein: CASSVDRSYEQFF. V usage is TRBV9 and J usage is TRBJ2-1, with D hard to call. Germline V gene lookup returns CDR1 SGDLS and CDR2 YYNGEE. The CDR3 sequence is 13 residues long. Between the trimmed V and J ends, which lost 0 bases and 8 bases, there was a span of 9 bases.

This clonotype came up a few times. The rearrangement joins TRBV12-3 or TRBV12-4 to TRBJ1-2, with 9 nucleotides matching TRBD1. V was clipped by 5 bases and J by 8 bases; unmatched bases: 12. This CDR3 spans 15 amino acids. The CDR3 coding sequence is TGTGCCAGCAGTCCTCTGACACAGGGGGCGCGCGGCTACACCTTC. Translating it yields CASSPLTQGARGYTF.

This clonotype was seen only a few times. CDR3 region: CASSDLTGGTGELFF. CDR3 sequence (DNA): TGTGCCAGCAGTGATCTAACAGGGGGAACCGGGGAGCTGTTTTTT. The J gene is TRBJ2-2, the V gene TRBV28; the match to TRBD1 covers 8 bases. From germline, CDR1 is MDHEN and CDR2 SYDVKM. V was pared by 5 bases and J by 5 bases, with 7 bases of the junction left unmatched. This CDR3 is 15 amino acids long. The full variable domain, its missing parts supplied by reference TRBV28 and TRBJ2-2, is DVKVTQSSRYLVKRTGEKVFLECVQDMDHENMFWYRQDPGLGLRLIYFSYDVKMKEKGDIPEGYSVSREKKERFSLILESASTNQTSMYLCASSDLTGGTGELFFGEGSRLTVL.

This clonotype appeared a few times. The chain joins TRBV14 to TRBJ1-1; D uncertain. The CDR3 has 15 amino acids. The germline V gene encodes CDR1 SGHDN and CDR2 FVKESK. V dropped 0 bases and J dropped 3 bases, with 11 bases sitting between them. The CDR3 nucleotides are TGTGCCAGCAGCCAAGATCGGTGGATGGACACTGAAGCTTTCTTT. This sequence encodes CASSQDRWMDTEAFF.